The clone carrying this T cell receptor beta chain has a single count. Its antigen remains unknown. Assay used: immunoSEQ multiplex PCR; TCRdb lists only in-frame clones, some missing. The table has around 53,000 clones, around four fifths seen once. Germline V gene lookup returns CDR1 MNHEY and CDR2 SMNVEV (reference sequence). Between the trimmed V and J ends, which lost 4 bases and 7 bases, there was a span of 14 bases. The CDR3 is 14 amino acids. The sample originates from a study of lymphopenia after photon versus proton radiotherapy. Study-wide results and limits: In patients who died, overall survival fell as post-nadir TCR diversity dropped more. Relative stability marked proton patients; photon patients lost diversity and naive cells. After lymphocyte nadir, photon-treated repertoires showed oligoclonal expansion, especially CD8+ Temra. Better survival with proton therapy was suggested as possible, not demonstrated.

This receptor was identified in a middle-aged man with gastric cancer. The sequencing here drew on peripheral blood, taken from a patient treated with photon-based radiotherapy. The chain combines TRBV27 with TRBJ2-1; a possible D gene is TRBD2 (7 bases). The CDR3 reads CASSWGGRANEQFF. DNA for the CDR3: TGTGCCAGCAGTTGGGGGGGCAGGGCAAATGAGCAGTTCTTC.